This T cell receptor beta chain originates from a study of T-cell memory formation after mild COVID-19. Whole-study context: The TCR clusters were mostly specific to one donor. General study points: Pre-infection memory already had some responding clones, implying cross-reactive memory joined.

Germline CDR1 and CDR2: LGHNA and YSLEER. The CDR3 spans 16 residues. V was clipped by 0 bases and J by 6 bases; unmatched bases: 9. TCR alpha and TCR beta cDNA libraries with sample barcodes and UMIs came from 5'RACE using constant-segment primers. TCRdb reanalysed the 5' RACE reads using MiXCR and keeps one entry per CDR3 protein. The repertoire holds 250,000 to 300,000 distinct CDR3 sequences, with about a sixth as singletons. In the case of this clonotype: Antigen: not known.

The sample consisted of PBMCs or a T cell subset sorted from them (not recorded which). The sequence came from a young man who had mild COVID-19 (a few samples of this study predate the infection). Cell type and time point are not known. The chain links TRBV4-3 to TRBJ2-7, with 9 nucleotides matching TRBD2. CDR3 in amino acids: CASSQEWLAGTSEQYF. The CDR3, as DNA: TGCGCCAGCAGCCAAGAGTGGCTAGCGGGGACCTCCGAGCAGTACTTC.